The 2 T cell receptor beta chains listed next were all sequenced from one sample in a study of CD8+ T cells in alopecia areata. Isolated RNA was reverse transcribed into cDNA used as the sequencing template. Only in-frame clones appear in the TCRdb table, and some are missing; sequencing was by immunoSEQ multiplex PCR. The sample yields about 98,000 clones, 40% to 45% seen once. Sequencing used CD4+ T cells sorted from blood. The receptors come from a human donor with alopecia areata.

The sample holds a few counts of this clone. The V gene is TRBV29-1, the J gene TRBJ2-1; weak D call: TRBD1 (6 bases). The CDR3 contains 15 residues. With 4 bases removed from V and 3 bases from J, the gap between germline ends came to 16 bases. In germline, CDR1 is SQVTM, CDR2 ANQGSEA. The CDR3 bases are TGCAGCGTTGCCCAGGACAGTCCTTACTACAATGAGCAGTTCTTC. Its translation is CSVAQDSPYYNEQFF.

The CDR3 sequence: CASGRGGYEQYF. DNA for the CDR3: TGCGCCAGCGGTCGGGGAGGCTACGAGCAGTACTTC. The V gene is TRBV5-1, the J gene TRBJ2-7; weak D call: TRBD2 (6 bases). The V end was cut by 7 bases, the J end by 3 bases, with 11 bases between. This CDR3 contains 12 residues. The germline V gene has CDR1 SGHRS and CDR2 YFSETQ.